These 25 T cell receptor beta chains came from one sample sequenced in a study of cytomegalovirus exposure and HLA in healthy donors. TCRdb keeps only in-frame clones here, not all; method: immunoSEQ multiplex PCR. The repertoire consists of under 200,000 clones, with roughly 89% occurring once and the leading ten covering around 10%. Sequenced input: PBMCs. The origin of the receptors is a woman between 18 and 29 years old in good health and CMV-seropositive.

This CDR3 is CASSRRGPSGDEQFF. CDR3 nucleotide sequence: TGTGCCAGCAGCCGAAGGGGGCCTAGCGGGGATGAGCAGTTCTTC. The chain combines TRBV7-9 with TRBJ2-1, with 9 bases that match TRBD2. CDR1 is SEHNR, CDR2 FQNEAQ, per germline (reference sequence). Trimming at V came to 5 bases and at J to 8 bases, leaving 10 bases not matched to a gene. This CDR3 is built from 15 residues.

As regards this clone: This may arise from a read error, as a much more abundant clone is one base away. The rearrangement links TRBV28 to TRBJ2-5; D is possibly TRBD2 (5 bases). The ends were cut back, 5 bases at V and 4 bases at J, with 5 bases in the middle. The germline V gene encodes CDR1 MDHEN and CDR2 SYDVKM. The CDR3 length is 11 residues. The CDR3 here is CASSRGETQYF. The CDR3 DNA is TGTGCCAGCAGTCGGGGAGAGACCCAGTACTTC.

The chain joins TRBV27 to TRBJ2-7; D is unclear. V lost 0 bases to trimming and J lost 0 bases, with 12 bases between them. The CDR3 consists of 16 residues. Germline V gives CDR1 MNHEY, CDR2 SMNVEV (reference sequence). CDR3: CASSLSPFRYSYEQYF. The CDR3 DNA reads TGTGCCAGCAGTTTATCCCCTTTCCGTTACTCCTACGAGCAGTACTTC.

The CDR3 DNA reads as TGTGCCAGCAGCACTTACAGGGGTGGTCAGCCCCAGCATTTT. Translation: CASSTYRGGQPQHF. The chain recombines TRBV21-1 with TRBJ1-5; the table's TRBD1 call for D was not verified on the DNA. TRBV21-1 is recorded as a pseudogene. CDR3 length equals 14 residues.

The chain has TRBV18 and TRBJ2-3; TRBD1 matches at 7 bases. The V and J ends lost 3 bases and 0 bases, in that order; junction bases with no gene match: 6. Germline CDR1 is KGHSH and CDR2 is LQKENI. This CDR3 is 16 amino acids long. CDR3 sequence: CASSPGTVHSTDTQYF. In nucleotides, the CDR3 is TGTGCCAGCTCACCTGGGACAGTCCATAGCACAGATACGCAGTATTTT.

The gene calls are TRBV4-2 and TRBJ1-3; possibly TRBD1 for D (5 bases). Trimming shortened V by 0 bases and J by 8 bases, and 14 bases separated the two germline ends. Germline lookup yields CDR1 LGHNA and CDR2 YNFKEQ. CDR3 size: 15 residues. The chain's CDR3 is CASSQDLAGEDTIYF. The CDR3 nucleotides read TGTGCCAGCAGCCAAGATCTAGCGGGGGAGGACACCATATATTTT.

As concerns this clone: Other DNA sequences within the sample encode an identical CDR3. The DNA for the CDR3 is TGTGCCAGCAGTAGCGGGAGCTCCTACAATGAGCAGTTCTTC. Translation gives CASSSGSSYNEQFF. This rearrangement joins TRBV6-1 to TRBJ2-1; 8 bases fit TRBD2. Looked up from germline, CDR1 is MNHNS and CDR2 is SASEGT. V dropped 5 bases and J dropped 0; count of bases not matched to a gene: 0. This CDR3 is built from 14 residues.

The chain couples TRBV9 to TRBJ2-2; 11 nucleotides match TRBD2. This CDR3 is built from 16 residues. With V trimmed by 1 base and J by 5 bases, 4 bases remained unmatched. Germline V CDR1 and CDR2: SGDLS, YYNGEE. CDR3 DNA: TGTGCCAGCAGCGTACTCGGGACTAGCGGTACCGGGGAGCTGTTTTTT. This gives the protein CASSVLGTSGTGELFF.

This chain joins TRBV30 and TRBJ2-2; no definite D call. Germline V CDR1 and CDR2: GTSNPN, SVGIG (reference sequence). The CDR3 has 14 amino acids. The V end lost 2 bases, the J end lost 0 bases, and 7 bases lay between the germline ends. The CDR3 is CAWSPPTNTGELFF. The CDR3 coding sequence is TGTGCCTGGAGTCCCCCCACGAACACCGGGGAGCTGTTTTTT.

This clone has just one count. The CDR3, as DNA: TGCGCCAGCAGCCCCCGGACTAGCGGGGGGAACACCGGGGAGCTGTTTTTT. The encoded protein is CASSPRTSGGNTGELFF. The chain is built from TRBV5-1 and TRBJ2-2; 13 bases fit TRBD2. The V gene end was trimmed by 4 bases and the J gene end by 1 base; junction bases not matched to a gene: 4. Germline lookup yields CDR1 SGHRS and CDR2 YFSETQ. There are 17 residues in the CDR3.

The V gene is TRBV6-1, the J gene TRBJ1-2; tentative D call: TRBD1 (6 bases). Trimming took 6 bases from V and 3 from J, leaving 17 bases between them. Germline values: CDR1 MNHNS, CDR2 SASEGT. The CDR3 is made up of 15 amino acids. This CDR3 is CASSLNPYRDYGYTF. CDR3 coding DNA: TGTGCCAGCAGCTTGAACCCCTACAGGGACTATGGCTACACCTTC.

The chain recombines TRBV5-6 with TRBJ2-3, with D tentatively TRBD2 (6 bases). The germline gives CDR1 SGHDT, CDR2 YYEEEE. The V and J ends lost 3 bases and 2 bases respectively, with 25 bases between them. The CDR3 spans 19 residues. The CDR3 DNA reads TGTGCCAGCAGCTCTCCTTTTTCCCTCGGGAGTCGGAACACAGATACGCAGTATTTT. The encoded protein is CASSSPFSLGSRNTDTQYF. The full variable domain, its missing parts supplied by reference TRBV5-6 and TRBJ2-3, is DAGVTQSPTHLIKTRGQQVTLRCSPKSGHDTVSWYQQALGQGPQFIFQYYEEEERQRGNFPDRFSGHQFPNYSSELNVNALLLGDSALYLCASSSPFSLGSRNTDTQYFGPGTRLTVL.

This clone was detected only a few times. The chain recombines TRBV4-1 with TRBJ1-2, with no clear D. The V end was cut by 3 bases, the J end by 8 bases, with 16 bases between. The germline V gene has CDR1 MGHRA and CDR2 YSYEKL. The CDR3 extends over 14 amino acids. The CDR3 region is CASSQHVEGEGYTF. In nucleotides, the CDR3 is TGCGCCAGCAGCCAGCATGTGGAGGGAGAGGGCTACACCTTC.

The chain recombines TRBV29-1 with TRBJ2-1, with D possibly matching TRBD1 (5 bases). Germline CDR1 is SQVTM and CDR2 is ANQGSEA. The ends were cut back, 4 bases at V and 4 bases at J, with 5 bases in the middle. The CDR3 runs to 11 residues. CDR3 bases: TGCAGCGTTGCAGGGTACAATGAGCAGTTCTTC. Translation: CSVAGYNEQFF.

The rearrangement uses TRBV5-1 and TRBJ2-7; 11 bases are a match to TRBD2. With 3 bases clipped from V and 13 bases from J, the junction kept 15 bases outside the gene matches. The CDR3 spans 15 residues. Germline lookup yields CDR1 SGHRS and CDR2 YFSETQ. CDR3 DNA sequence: TGCGCCAGCAGCTCCACCGGGACTAGCGGTGACAATATTTACTTC. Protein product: CASSSTGTSGDNIYF.

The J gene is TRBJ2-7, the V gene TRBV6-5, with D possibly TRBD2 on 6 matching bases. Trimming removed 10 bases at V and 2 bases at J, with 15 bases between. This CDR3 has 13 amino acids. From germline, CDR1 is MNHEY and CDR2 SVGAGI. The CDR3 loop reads CATTEGKAYEQYF. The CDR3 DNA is TGTGCCACCACGGAGGGGAAGGCCTACGAGCAGTACTTC.

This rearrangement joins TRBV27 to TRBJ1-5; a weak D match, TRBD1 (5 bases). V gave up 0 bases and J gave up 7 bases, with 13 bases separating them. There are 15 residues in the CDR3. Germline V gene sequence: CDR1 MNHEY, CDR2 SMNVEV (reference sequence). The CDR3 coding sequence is TGTGCCAGCAGTTTATCCCCGGGGGACGGACAGCCCCAGCATTTT. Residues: CASSLSPGDGQPQHF.

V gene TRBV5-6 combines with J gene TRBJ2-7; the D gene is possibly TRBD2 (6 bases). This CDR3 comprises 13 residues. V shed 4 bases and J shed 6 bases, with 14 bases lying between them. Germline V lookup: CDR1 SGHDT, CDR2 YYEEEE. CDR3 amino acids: CASSPGVGVEQYF. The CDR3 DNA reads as TGTGCCAGCAGCCCGGGGGTAGGTGTCGAGCAGTACTTC.

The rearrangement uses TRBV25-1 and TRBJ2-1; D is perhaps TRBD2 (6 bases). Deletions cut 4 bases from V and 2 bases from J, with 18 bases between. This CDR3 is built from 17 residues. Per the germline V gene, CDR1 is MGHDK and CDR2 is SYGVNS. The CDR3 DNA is TGTGCCAGCAGTGGTACGATCGGGGGAGGACCCTACAATGAGCAGTTCTTC. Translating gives CASSGTIGGGPYNEQFF.

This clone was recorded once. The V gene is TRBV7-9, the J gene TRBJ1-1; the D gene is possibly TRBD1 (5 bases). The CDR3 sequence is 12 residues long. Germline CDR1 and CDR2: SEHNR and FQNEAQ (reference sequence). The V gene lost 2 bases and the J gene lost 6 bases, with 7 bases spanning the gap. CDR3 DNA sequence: TGTGCCAGCAGCTTACGGGGGGCTGAAGCTTTCTTT. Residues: CASSLRGAEAFF.

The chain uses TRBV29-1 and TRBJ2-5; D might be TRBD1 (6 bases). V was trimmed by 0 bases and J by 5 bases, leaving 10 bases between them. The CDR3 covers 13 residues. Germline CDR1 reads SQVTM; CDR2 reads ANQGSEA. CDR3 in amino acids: CSVEEGQRETQYF. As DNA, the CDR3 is TGCAGCGTTGAAGAAGGACAGCGCGAGACCCAGTACTTC.

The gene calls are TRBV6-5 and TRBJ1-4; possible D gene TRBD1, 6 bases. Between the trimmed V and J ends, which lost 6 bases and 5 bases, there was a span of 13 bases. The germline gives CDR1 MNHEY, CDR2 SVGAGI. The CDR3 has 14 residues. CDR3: CASSKQGINEKLFF. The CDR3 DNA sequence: TGTGCCAGCAGCAAACAGGGAATCAATGAAAAACTGTTTTTT.

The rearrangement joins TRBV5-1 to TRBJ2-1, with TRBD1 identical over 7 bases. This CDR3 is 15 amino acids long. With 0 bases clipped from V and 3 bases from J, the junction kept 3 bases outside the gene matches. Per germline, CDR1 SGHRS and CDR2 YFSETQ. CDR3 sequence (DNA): TGCGCCAGCAGCTTGGGGCAGGGGGACTACAATGAGCAGTTCTTC. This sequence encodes CASSLGQGDYNEQFF. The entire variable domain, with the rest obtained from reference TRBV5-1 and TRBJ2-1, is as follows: KAGVTQTPRYLIKTRGQQVTLSCSPISGHRSVSWYQQTPGQGLQFLFEYFSETQRNKGNFPGRFSGRQFSNSRSEMNVSTLELGDSALYLCASSLGQGDYNEQFFGPGTRLTVL.

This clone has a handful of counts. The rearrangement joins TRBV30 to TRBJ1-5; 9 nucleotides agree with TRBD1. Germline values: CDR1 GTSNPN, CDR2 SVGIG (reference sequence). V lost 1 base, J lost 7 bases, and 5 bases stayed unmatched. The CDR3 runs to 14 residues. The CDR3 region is CAWSAGQGNQPQHF. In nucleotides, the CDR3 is TGTGCCTGGAGTGCAGGACAGGGGAACCAGCCCCAGCATTTT.

CDR3: CASSPGQGYDTQYF. DNA of the CDR3: TGTGCCAGCAGCCCGGGACAGGGGTACGATACGCAGTATTTT. The chain carries TRBV27 and TRBJ2-3; 10 bases are shared with TRBD1. This CDR3 is built from 14 residues. CDR1 is MNHEY and CDR2 is SMNVEV in the germline V gene (reference sequence). The ends lost 6 bases at V and 6 bases at J; junction bases unmatched: 6.